Listed here are 27 T cell receptor beta chains from one sample, sequenced in a study of T cells in localized non-small cell lung cancer. Sequenced by immunoSEQ multiplex PCR; TCRdb stores in-frame clones only, minus some. The sample shows 21,000 or so clones, approximately 85% of them seen only once. The specimen was peripheral blood mononuclear cells, collected before any cancer treatment. The receptor source for this set is a male donor at least 60 years old with stage II lung adenocarcinoma.

The rearrangement uses TRBV6-1 and TRBJ1-5; D not resolved. CDR3 length equals 15 residues. In germline, CDR1 is MNHNS, CDR2 SASEGT. The V gene lost 5 bases and the J gene lost 6 bases, with 17 bases spanning the gap. For the CDR3, the DNA is TGTGCCAGCAGTATATACCTGGCAGGAGGTCAGCCCCAGCATTTT. Its protein is CASSIYLAGGQPQHF.

The chain combines TRBV7-9 with TRBJ2-2; unclear D gene. There are 15 residues in the CDR3. Per the germline V gene, CDR1 is SEHNR and CDR2 is FQNEAQ (reference sequence). V was shortened by 3 bases and J by 2 bases, with 10 bases between the two germline ends. The CDR3 region has the DNA TGTGCCAGCAGCTTTGGCGGTATTAACACCGGGGAGCTGTTTTTT. Translated, it gives CASSFGGINTGELFF.

The V call is TRBV28, the J call TRBJ1-1, with D perhaps TRBD1 (6 bases). Germline values: CDR1 MDHEN, CDR2 SYDVKM. This CDR3 has 14 residues. The V end lost 3 bases, the J end lost 3 bases, and 11 bases lay between the germline ends. The CDR3 DNA follows: TGTGCCAGCAGTTTGGGCCGGGGGCACACTGAAGCTTTCTTT. Translated, it gives CASSLGRGHTEAFF. Variable domain in full (rest from reference TRBV28 and TRBJ1-1): DVKVTQSSRYLVKRTGEKVFLECVQDMDHENMFWYRQDPGLGLRLIYFSYDVKMKEKGDIPEGYSVSREKKERFSLILESASTNQTSMYLCASSLGRGHTEAFFGQGTRLTVV.

J is TRBJ1-2 and V is TRBV14; the D gene is possibly TRBD1 (6 bases). The CDR3 is made up of 16 amino acids. In germline, CDR1 is SGHDN, CDR2 FVKESK. V shed 0 bases and J shed 4 bases, with 15 bases lying between them. The CDR3 region is CASSQDRRGASYGYTF. The CDR3 DNA sequence: TGTGCCAGCAGCCAAGATAGAAGGGGGGCCAGCTATGGCTACACCTTC.

The chain employs TRBV7-2 and TRBJ2-3; 9 positions match TRBD2. The CDR3 consists of 17 residues. After removal of 2 bases from V and 2 bases from J, the junction contained 8 bases not matched to a gene. Germline loops: CDR1 SGHTA, CDR2 FQGNSA. CDR3 coding DNA: TGTGCCAGCAGCTTAATCTCCGGGACTAGCCTCACAGATACGCAGTATTTT. It is translated as CASSLISGTSLTDTQYF.

The rearrangement uses TRBV18 and TRBJ1-4, with D maybe TRBD1 (6 bases). The CDR3 extends over 15 amino acids. Trimming stripped 1 base from V and 7 bases from J, with 13 bases between. Germline V CDR1 and CDR2: KGHSH, LQKENI. The CDR3 DNA reads TGTGCCAGCTCACCACTTCCAGGGGAAGGTGAAAAACTGTTTTTT. It encodes CASSPLPGEGEKLFF.

This clone was recorded only once. The chain carries TRBV5-1 and TRBJ2-7; D is perhaps TRBD2 (6 bases). Per germline, CDR1 SGHRS and CDR2 YFSETQ. Trimming stripped 4 bases from V and 5 bases from J, with 19 bases between. The length of the CDR3 is 15 residues. CDR3 sequence reads: CASSPGDAPSHEQYF. CDR3 nucleotide sequence: TGCGCCAGCAGCCCGGGGGATGCGCCTTCCCACGAGCAGTACTTC.

This clone has only a few counts. V and J are TRBV9 and TRBJ2-1; TRBD2 agrees at 10 bases. V was clipped by 2 bases and J by 2 bases; unmatched bases: 1. Germline CDR1 reads SGDLS; CDR2 reads YYNGEE. The CDR3 has 15 residues. CDR3 protein: CASSVGLAAYNEQFF. As DNA, the CDR3 is TGTGCCAGCAGCGTTGGACTAGCGGCCTACAATGAGCAGTTCTTC.

This chain links TRBV21-1 with TRBJ1-5. TRBV21-1 is termed a pseudogene. The CDR3 runs to 10 residues. CDR3 DNA: TGCGGGGGGGTTTGGCAGCCCCAGCATTTT. Its translation: CGGVWQPQHF.

A single count supports this clone. The J gene is TRBJ2-5, the V gene TRBV6-1, with a tentative D call TRBD2 (7 bases). The germline gives CDR1 MNHNS, CDR2 SASEGT. Trimming shortened V by 9 bases and J by 5 bases, and 22 bases separated the two germline ends. CDR3 length: 15 residues. The CDR3 spells CARGGEGYLGETQYF. The CDR3 region has the DNA TGTGCCAGAGGGGGGGAGGGCTACTTGGGGGAGACCCAGTACTTC.

The V and J genes are TRBV27 and TRBJ1-4; D possibly corresponds to TRBD1 (6 bases). The V and J ends lost 4 bases and 9 bases respectively, with 21 bases between them. Germline-derived CDR1 and CDR2 are MNHEY and SMNVEV (reference sequence). This CDR3 has 16 residues. In DNA form, the CDR3 reads TGTGCCAGCAGTTATTCCAGGGGAGCCTTTGGCAAAAAACTGTTTTTT. Its translation is CASSYSRGAFGKKLFF.

This chain joins TRBV27 and TRBJ2-1, with a possible D match to TRBD2 (5 bases). Trimming took off 2 bases at V and 10 bases at J, with 9 bases between the two ends. Germline lookup yields CDR1 MNHEY and CDR2 SMNVEV (reference sequence). The CDR3 is 12 residues long. The CDR3 DNA follows: TGTGCCAGCAGTTTAAGGTCGGGAGAGCAGTTCTTC. Encoded protein: CASSLRSGEQFF.

This sequence joins TRBV9 and TRBJ2-1; 10 bases agree with TRBD1. V lost 3 bases, J lost 8 bases, and 8 bases stayed unmatched. The germline V gene has CDR1 SGDLS and CDR2 YYNGEE. The CDR3 sequence is 15 residues long. Written as DNA, the CDR3 is TGTGCCAGCAGCGGCCGGGACAGGGGTGGGGATGAGCAGTTCTTC. Amino acids: CASSGRDRGGDEQFF.

This chain uses TRBV7-3 with TRBJ2-2, with D hard to call. The CDR3 length is 15 residues. V gave up 3 bases and J gave up 7 bases, with 15 bases separating them. The germline gives CDR1 SGHTA, CDR2 FQGTGA. The CDR3 nucleotides read TGTGCCAGCAGCTTGGGTTTATCGACGGTCGGGGAGCTGTTTTTT. Translation: CASSLGLSTVGELFF. The variable domain in full, with the rest retrieved from reference TRBV7-3 and TRBJ2-2, is GAGVSQTPSNKVTEKGKYVELRCDPISGHTALYWYRQSLGQGPEFLIYFQGTGAADDSGLPNDRFFAVRPEGSVSTLKIQRTERGDSAVYLCASSLGLSTVGELFFGEGSRLTVL.

The rearrangement uses TRBV28 and TRBJ1-5; D is unclear. The CDR3 loop spans 13 amino acids. V was trimmed by 6 bases and J by 3 bases, leaving 9 bases between them. CDR1 is MDHEN, CDR2 SYDVKM, per germline. This chain's CDR3 is CASRIQINQPQHF. CDR3 coding DNA: TGTGCCAGCAGAATACAAATCAATCAGCCCCAGCATTTT.

The chain joins TRBV27 to TRBJ2-1; TRBD2 matches 7 bases. CDR1 and CDR2 from the germline V gene are MNHEY and SMNVEV (reference sequence). Trimming cost V 7 bases and J 6 bases; bases outside gene matches: 6. The CDR3 spans 13 residues. In nucleotides, the CDR3 is TGTGCCAGCATGGGACTATATGGCAATGAGCAGTTCTTC. It translates to CASMGLYGNEQFF.

The chain joins TRBV9 to TRBJ1-3; D is unresolved. From germline, CDR1 is SGDLS and CDR2 YYNGEE. V lost 0 bases and J 0 bases, leaving 13 bases between the germline ends. The CDR3 sequence is 17 residues long. The DNA of the CDR3 is TGTGCCAGCAGCGTAGGTAGGGTCCAGCCCTCTGGAAACACCATATATTTT. Translation: CASSVGRVQPSGNTIYF. The full variable domain, rest sourced from reference TRBV9 and TRBJ1-3, is DSGVTQTPKHLITATGQRVTLRCSPRSGDLSVYWYQQSLDQGLQFLIQYYNGEERAKGNILERFSAQQFPDLHSELNLSSLELGDSALYFCASSVGRVQPSGNTIYFGEGSWLTVV.

The chain carries TRBV6-4 and TRBJ2-1; tentatively, D is TRBD1 or TRBD2 (5 bases each). V dropped 5 bases and J dropped 6 bases, with 14 bases sitting between them. This CDR3 region has 14 residues. Per germline, CDR1 MRHNA and CDR2 SNTAGT. This CDR3 reads CASSKLKGTNEQFF. CDR3 in DNA: TGTGCCAGCAGTAAGCTAAAAGGGACCAATGAGCAGTTCTTC.

This clone was recorded a few times. This chain connects TRBV6-1 to TRBJ1-5, with TRBD1 identical over 9 bases. This CDR3 spans 15 amino acids. Germline values: CDR1 MNHNS, CDR2 SASEGT. The junction had 6 bases not matched to a gene; V was cut back by 6 bases and J by 3 bases. The CDR3 DNA is TGTGCCAGCAGGGCTGGGACAGGGTACAATCAGCCCCAGCATTTT. It is translated as CASRAGTGYNQPQHF.

The rearrangement uses TRBV4-1 and TRBJ2-3; D possibly uses TRBD1 or TRBD2 (6 bases each). V lost 3 bases, J lost 4 bases, and 17 bases lay in between. Germline V gene lookup returns CDR1 MGHRA and CDR2 YSYEKL. The CDR3 has 16 amino acids. Here the CDR3 reads CASSQFTSRGADTQYF. CDR3 DNA: TGCGCCAGCAGCCAGTTCACTAGTAGGGGGGCAGATACGCAGTATTTT.

The chain has TRBV27 and TRBJ2-7; possibly TRBD1 or TRBD2 for D (5 bases each). This CDR3 spans 15 amino acids. Germline V gives CDR1 MNHEY, CDR2 SMNVEV (reference sequence). V lost 6 bases and J 3 bases, leaving 18 bases between the germline ends. The CDR3 spells CASRVNRDPVYEQYF. DNA for the CDR3: TGTGCCAGCAGGGTAAACCGGGACCCCGTCTACGAGCAGTACTTC.

For the CDR3, the DNA is TGCGCCAGCAGCCCGGGTGATACCTACGAGCAGTACTTC. Its translation is CASSPGDTYEQYF. The chain couples TRBV4-1 to TRBJ2-7; D unclear. Germline CDR1 MGHRA, CDR2 YSYEKL. The CDR3 covers 13 residues. Trimming cost V 4 bases and J 2 bases, with 9 bases left between them.

V is TRBV28 and J is TRBJ2-1; D is ambiguous. V lost 5 bases, J lost 5 bases, and 4 bases lay in between. CDR1 and CDR2 from the germline V gene are MDHEN and SYDVKM. This CDR3 is built from 11 residues. The DNA of the CDR3 is TGTGCCAGCAGTCTCCACAATGAGCAGTTCTTC. Its protein product is CASSLHNEQFF.

The chain is built from TRBV28 and TRBJ2-7, with D uncertain. CDR3 size: 15 residues. Looked up from germline, CDR1 is MDHEN and CDR2 is SYDVKM. The V end lost 5 bases, the J end lost 2 bases, and 16 bases lay between the germline ends. CDR3: CASSLESWVTYEQYF. For the CDR3, the DNA is TGTGCCAGCAGTCTCGAAAGCTGGGTAACCTACGAGCAGTACTTC. Filled out from reference TRBV28 and TRBJ2-7, the complete variable domain reads DVKVTQSSRYLVKRTGEKVFLECVQDMDHENMFWYRQDPGLGLRLIYFSYDVKMKEKGDIPEGYSVSREKKERFSLILESASTNQTSMYLCASSLESWVTYEQYFGPGTRLTVT.

This rearrangement joins TRBV7-3 to TRBJ1-2, with 7 bases aligning to TRBD1. Germline V gene data show CDR1 as SGHTA and CDR2 as FQGTGA. V trimming: 5 bases; J trimming: 2 bases; junction bases outside the gene matches: 2. This CDR3 has 13 residues. Written as DNA, the CDR3 is TGTGCCAGCAGCCCGGGACAGAACTATGGCTACACCTTC. Its translation: CASSPGQNYGYTF.

The gene calls are TRBV7-2 and TRBJ1-5, with D uncertain. The CDR3 has 15 residues. Germline V CDR1 and CDR2: SGHTA, FQGNSA. Trimming took off 5 bases at V and 6 bases at J, with 17 bases between the two ends. The CDR3, as DNA: TGTGCCAGCAGCCCACAATCGGACGGTGGTCAGCCCCAGCATTTT. Translation: CASSPQSDGGQPQHF.

V and J are TRBV18 and TRBJ2-5; the D gene could be TRBD1 or TRBD2 (5 bases each). The CDR3 has 16 amino acids. The germline gives CDR1 KGHSH, CDR2 LQKENI. With 4 bases removed from V and 5 bases from J, the gap between germline ends came to 20 bases. CDR3 residues: CASSLRGEAGPETQYF. The DNA for the CDR3 is TGTGCCAGCTCACTTAGGGGAGAGGCGGGCCCGGAGACCCAGTACTTC.